This record covers a single TCR beta chain. Its antigen is not known. This entry belongs to a study of T cell repertoires in cytomegalovirus infection. Study background: The study used recently identified HLA-C-restricted and well-studied HLA-B-restricted CMV epitopes. Evidence of both CMV infection and a matching HLA type came from public TCR beta signatures.

A single record per CDR3 protein comes from TCRdb applying MiXCR to the reads. The sample holds hundreds of thousands of distinct CDR3 sequences; around 30% are singletons and the top ten take roughly 18%. Germline CDR1 and CDR2: MNHNS and SASEGT. V dropped 7 bases and J dropped 7 bases, with 14 bases sitting between them. The CDR3 length is 13 residues. The study, taken as a whole, reports: Cumulative public TCR beta family frequency identified CMV carriers with the relevant HLA. The response measured ex vivo was dominated by TCR beta clonotypes (HLA-C-restricted and CMV-specific).

The sample consisted of cultured PBMCs, taken from culture after CMV antigen stimulation. This TCR derives from a human donor in good health (CMV status not recorded). Some clones in this sample may be carry-over from other donors' samples. The genes are TRBV6-1 and TRBJ1-5, with D possibly being TRBD1 (5 bases). The CDR3 nucleotides read TGTGCCAGCAACCTAGGAGGGGACCAGCCCCAGCATTTT. It is translated as CASNLGGDQPQHF.